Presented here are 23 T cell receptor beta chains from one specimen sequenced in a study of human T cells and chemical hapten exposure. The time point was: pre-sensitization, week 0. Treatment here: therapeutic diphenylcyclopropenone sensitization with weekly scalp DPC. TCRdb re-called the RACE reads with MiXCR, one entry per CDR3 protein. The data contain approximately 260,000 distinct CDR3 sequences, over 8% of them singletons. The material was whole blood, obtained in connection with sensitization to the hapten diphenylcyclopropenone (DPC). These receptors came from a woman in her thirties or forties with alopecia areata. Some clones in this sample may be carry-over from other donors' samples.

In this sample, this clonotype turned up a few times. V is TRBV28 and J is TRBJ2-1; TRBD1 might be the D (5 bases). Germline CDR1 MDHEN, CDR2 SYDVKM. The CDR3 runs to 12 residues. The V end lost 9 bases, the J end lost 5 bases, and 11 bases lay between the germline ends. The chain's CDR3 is CASMEGDNEQFF. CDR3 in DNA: TGTGCCAGTATGGAAGGGGACAATGAGCAGTTCTTC.

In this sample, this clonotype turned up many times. CDR3 region: CASSDLTGGYQPQHF. The CDR3 DNA follows: TGTGCCAGCAGTGACCTCACAGGGGGATATCAGCCCCAGCATTTT. This chain joins TRBV28 and TRBJ1-5, with 8 bases lining up with TRBD1. The germline gives CDR1 MDHEN, CDR2 SYDVKM. Trimming cost V 5 bases and J 5 bases; bases outside gene matches: 8. The CDR3 has 15 amino acids.

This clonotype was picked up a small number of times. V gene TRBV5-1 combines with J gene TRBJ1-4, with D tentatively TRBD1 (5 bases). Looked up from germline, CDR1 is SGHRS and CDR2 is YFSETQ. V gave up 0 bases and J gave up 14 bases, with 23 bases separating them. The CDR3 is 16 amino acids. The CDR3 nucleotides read TGCGCCAGCAGCTTGGCTCATGGGTCCTCGAAGGGGAGCCTGTTTTTT. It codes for CASSLAHGSSKGSLFF. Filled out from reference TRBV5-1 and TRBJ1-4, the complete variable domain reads KAGVTQTPRYLIKTRGQQVTLSCSPISGHRSVSWYQQTPGQGLQFLFEYFSETQRNKGNFPGRFSGRQFSNSRSEMNVSTLELGDSALYLCASSLAHGSSKGSLFFGSGTQLSVL.

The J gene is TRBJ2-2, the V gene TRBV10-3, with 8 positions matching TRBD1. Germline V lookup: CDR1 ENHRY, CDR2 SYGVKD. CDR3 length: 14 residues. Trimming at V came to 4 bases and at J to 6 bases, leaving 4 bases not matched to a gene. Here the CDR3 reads CAISGRGQAGELFF. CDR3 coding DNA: TGTGCCATCAGTGGCAGGGGGCAGGCCGGGGAGCTGTTTTTT.

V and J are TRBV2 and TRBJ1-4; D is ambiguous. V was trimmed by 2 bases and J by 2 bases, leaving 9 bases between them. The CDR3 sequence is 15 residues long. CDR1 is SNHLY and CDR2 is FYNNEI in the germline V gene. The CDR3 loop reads CASSEQNLTNEKLFF. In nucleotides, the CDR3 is TGTGCCAGCAGTGAACAGAACCTTACTAATGAAAAACTGTTTTTT.

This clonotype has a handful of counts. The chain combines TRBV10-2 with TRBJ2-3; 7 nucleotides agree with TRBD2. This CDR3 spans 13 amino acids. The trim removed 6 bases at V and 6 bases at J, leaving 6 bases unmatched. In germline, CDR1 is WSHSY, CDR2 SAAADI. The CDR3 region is CASSGRGGDTQYF. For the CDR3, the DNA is TGCGCCAGCAGCGGAAGGGGAGGGGATACGCAGTATTTT.

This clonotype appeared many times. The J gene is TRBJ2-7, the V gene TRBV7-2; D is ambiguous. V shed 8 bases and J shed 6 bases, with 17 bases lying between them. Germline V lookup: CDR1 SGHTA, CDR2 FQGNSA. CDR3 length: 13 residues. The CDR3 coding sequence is TGTGCCAGCCAACGAGACCGCAAGGGCGAGCAGTACTTC. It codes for CASQRDRKGEQYF.

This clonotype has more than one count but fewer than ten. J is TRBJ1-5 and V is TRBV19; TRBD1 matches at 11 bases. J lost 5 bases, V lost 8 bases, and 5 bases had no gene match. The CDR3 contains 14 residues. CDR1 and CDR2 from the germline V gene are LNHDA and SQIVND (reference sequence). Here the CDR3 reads CASGRDRGYQPQHF. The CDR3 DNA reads TGTGCCAGTGGCCGGGACAGGGGGTATCAGCCCCAGCATTTT.

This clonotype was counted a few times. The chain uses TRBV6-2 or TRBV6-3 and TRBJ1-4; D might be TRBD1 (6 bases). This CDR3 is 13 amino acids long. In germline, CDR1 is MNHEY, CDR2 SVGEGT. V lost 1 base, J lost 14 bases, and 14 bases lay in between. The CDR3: CASSYFQGTRLFF. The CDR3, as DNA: TGTGCCAGCAGTTACTTCCAGGGGACGAGGCTGTTTTTT.

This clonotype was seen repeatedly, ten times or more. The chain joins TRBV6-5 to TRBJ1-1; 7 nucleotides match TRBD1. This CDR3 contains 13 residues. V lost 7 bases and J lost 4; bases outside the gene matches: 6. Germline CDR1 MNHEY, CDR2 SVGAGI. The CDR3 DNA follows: TGTGCCAGCACTGCCAGGGGGGGCACTGAAGCTTTCTTT. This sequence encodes CASTARGGTEAFF.

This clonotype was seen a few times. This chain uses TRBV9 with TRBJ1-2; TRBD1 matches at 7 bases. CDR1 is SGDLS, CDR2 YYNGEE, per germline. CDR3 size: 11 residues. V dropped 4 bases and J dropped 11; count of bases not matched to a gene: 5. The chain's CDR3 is CASSSQGMYTF. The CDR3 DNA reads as TGTGCCAGCAGCTCACAGGGGATGTACACCTTC.

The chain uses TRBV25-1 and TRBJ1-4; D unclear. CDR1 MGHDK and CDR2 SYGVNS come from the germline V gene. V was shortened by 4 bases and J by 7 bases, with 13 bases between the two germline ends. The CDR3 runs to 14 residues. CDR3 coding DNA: TGTGCCAGCAGTGGCCCGGCCCGGCGTGAAAAACTGTTTTTT. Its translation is CASSGPARREKLFF. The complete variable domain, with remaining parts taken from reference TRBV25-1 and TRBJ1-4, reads EADIYQTPRYLVIGTGKKITLECSQTMGHDKMYWYQQDPGMELHLIHYSYGVNSTEKGDLSSESTVSRIRTEHFPLTLESARPSHTSQYLCASSGPARREKLFFGSGTQLSVL.

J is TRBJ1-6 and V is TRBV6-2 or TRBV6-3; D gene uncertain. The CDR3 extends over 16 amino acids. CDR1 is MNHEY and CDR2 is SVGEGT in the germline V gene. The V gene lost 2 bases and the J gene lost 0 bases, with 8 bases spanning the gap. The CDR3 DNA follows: TGTGCCAGCAGTTACGACTGGAGCTCCTATAATTCACCCCTCCACTTT. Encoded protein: CASSYDWSSYNSPLHF.

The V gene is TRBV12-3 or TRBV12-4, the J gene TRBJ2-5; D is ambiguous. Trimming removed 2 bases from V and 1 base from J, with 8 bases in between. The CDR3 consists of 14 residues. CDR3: CASSLFGVQETQYF. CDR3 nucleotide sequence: TGTGCCAGCAGTTTATTTGGGGTCCAAGAGACCCAGTACTTC.

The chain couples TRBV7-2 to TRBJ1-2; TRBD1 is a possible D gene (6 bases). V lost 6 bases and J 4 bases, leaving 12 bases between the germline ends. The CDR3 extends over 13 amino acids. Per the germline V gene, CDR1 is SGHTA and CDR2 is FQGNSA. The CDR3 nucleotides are TGTGCCAGCAGACCAGGGGCGGTCTATGGCTACACCTTC. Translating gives CASRPGAVYGYTF.

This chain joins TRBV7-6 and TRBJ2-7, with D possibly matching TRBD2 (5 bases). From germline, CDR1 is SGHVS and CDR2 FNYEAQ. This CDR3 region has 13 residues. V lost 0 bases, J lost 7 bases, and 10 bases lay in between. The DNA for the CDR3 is TGTGCCAGCAGCTTAGCGGCCGGGATTGAGCAGTACTTC. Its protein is CASSLAAGIEQYF.

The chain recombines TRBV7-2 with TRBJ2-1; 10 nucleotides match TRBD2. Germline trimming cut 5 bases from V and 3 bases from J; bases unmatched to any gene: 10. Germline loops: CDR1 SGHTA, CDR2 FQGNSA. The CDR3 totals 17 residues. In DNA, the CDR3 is TGTGCCAGCAGCCCAAGGGTCAGCGGGAGGGTCTACAATGAGCAGTTCTTC. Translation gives CASSPRVSGRVYNEQFF.

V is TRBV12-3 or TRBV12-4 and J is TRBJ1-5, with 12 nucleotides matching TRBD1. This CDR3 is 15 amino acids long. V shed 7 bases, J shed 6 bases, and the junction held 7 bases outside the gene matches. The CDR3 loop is CASKGGQGALQPQHF. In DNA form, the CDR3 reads TGTGCCAGCAAGGGGGGACAGGGGGCTCTTCAGCCCCAGCATTTT.

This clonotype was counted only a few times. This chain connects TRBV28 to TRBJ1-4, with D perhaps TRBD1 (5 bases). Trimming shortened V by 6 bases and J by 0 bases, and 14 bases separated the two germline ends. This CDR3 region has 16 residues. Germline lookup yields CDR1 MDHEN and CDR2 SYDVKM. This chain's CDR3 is CASRRTGQATNEKLFF. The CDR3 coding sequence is TGTGCCAGCAGAAGAACAGGACAAGCAACTAATGAAAAACTGTTTTTT.

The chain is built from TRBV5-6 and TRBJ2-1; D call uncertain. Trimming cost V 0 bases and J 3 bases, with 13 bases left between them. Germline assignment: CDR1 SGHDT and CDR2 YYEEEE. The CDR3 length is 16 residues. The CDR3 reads CASSLGREVFYNEQFF. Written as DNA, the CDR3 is TGTGCCAGCAGCTTGGGGCGAGAAGTTTTCTACAATGAGCAGTTCTTC. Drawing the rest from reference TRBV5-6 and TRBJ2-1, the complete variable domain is DAGVTQSPTHLIKTRGQQVTLRCSPKSGHDTVSWYQQALGQGPQFIFQYYEEEERQRGNFPDRFSGHQFPNYSSELNVNALLLGDSALYLCASSLGREVFYNEQFFGPGTRLTVL.

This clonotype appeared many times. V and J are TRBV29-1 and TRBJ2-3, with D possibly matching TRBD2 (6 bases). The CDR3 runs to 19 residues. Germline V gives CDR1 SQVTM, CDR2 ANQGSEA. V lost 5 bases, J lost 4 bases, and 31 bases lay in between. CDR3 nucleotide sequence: TGCAGCGTTTGGGCGCAACTCACCCGGGGAGCGGAGCGGGCAGATACGCAGTATTTT. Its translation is CSVWAQLTRGAERADTQYF.

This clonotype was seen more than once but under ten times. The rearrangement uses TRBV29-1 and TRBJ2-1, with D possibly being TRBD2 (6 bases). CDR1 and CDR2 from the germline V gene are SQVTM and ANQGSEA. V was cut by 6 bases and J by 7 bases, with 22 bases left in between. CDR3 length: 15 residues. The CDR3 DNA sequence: TGCAGCGTCGCCCGATTTACCGGGACTCGGAATGAGCAGTTCTTC. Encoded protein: CSVARFTGTRNEQFF.

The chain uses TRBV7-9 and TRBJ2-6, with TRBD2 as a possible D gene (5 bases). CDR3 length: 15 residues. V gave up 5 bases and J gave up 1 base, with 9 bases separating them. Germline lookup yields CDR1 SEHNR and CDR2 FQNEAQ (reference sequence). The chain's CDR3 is CASSPPGSGANVLTF. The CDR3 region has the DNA TGTGCCAGCAGCCCCCCGGGGTCTGGGGCCAACGTCCTGACTTTC.